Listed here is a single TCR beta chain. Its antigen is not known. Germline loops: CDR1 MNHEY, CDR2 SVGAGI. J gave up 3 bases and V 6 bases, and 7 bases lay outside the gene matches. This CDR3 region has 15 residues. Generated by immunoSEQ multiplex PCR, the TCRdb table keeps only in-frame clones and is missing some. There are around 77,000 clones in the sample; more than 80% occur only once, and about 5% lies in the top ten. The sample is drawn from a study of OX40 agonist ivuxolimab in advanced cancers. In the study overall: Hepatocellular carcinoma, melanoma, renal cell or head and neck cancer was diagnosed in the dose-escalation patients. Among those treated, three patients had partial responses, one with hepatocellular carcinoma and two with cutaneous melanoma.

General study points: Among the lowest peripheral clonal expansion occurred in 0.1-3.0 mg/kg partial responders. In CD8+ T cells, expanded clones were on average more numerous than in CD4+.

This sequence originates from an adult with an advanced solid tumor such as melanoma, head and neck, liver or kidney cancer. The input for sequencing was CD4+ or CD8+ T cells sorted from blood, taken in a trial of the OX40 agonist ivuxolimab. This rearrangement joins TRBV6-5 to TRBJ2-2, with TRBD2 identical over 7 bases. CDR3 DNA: TGTGCCAGCAGCGACGGGGAGGGCGACACCGGGGAGCTGTTTTTT. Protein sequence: CASSDGEGDTGELFF.